The clone carrying this T cell receptor beta chain was observed at least ten times. With 6 bases removed from V and 2 bases from J, the gap between germline ends came to 11 bases. CDR1 is SEHNR and CDR2 is FQNEAQ in the germline V gene (reference sequence). CDR3 length equals 13 residues. The sample originates from a study of breast tumors, draining lymph nodes, adjacent tissues. TCRdb re-analysed the multiplex PCR reads in MiXCR, keeping a single row per CDR3 protein. The sample has about 89,000 distinct CDR3 sequences; roughly 28% are singletons. Breast cancer patients provided tissue from their axillary draining lymph nodes.

This chain links TRBV7-9 with TRBJ2-7; D ambiguous. The sequence derives from a female donor with breast cancer. Some clones in this sample may be carry-over from other donors' samples. Sequencing was carried out using axillary lymph node tissue. CDR3 amino acids: CASRDGLAYEQYF. The CDR3 DNA follows: TGTGCCAGCAGGGACGGCCTAGCCTACGAGCAGTACTTC.